Presented here are 27 T cell receptor beta chains from one specimen sequenced in a study of blood T cells in healthy people across ages. Next came a second PCR, run for roughly 6 to 11 cycles, which used a sample-barcoded 5' primer along with a J-beta primer mix. MiXCR, run by TCRdb on the 5' RACE reads, gives a single entry per CDR3 protein. This sample has more than 750,000 distinct CDR3 sequences; 25% to 30% occur once, and the top ten carry about a tenth. These same data were also listed under a study on T cells of mothers and their children.

Sequencing used blood. The receptors stem from a woman between 40 and 55 years old in good health.

There are many counts of this clonotype. This chain connects TRBV6-5 to TRBJ2-7, with D perhaps being TRBD1 or TRBD2 (5 bases each). Deletions cut 5 bases from V and 0 bases from J, with 11 bases between. The CDR3 has 14 residues. Germline assignment: CDR1 MNHEY and CDR2 SVGAGI. CDR3 bases: TGTGCCAGCAGTCGAACAGGACTCTCCTACGAGCAGTACTTC. Protein product: CASSRTGLSYEQYF.

This clonotype was seen a few times. V is TRBV2 and J is TRBJ1-2, with 7 bases aligning to TRBD1. The ends lost 7 bases at V and 3 bases at J; junction bases unmatched: 8. Per the germline V gene, CDR1 is SNHLY and CDR2 is FYNNEI. The CDR3 extends over 14 amino acids. The CDR3 region has the DNA TGTGCCAGCAACGCCAAACAGGGGTACTATGGCTACACCTTC. Amino acids: CASNAKQGYYGYTF.

A note on this clonotype: One end of the junction is discordant with germline, which a read error may explain. The V and J genes are TRBV29-1 and TRBJ2-5; TRBD1 matches 7 bases. Germline CDR1 reads SQVTM; CDR2 reads ANQGSEA. CDR3 size: 17 residues. CDR3 nucleotide sequence: TGCAGCGTTTTCCTACGCTACCGACAGGGTTGGGAAGAGACCCGGTACTTC. This gives the protein CSVFLRYRQGWEETRYF.

This clonotype was observed a handful of times. CDR3 in amino acids: CSARSGQGNYGYTF. DNA of the CDR3: TGCAGTGCTCGGTCGGGACAGGGAAACTATGGCTACACCTTC. The chain is built from TRBV20-1 and TRBJ1-2, with 9 positions matching TRBD1. With 5 bases clipped from V and 2 bases from J, the junction kept 6 bases outside the gene matches. The CDR3 spans 14 residues. Germline-derived CDR1 and CDR2 are DFQATT and SNEGSKA (reference sequence).

The sample holds a few counts of this clonotype. The V call is TRBV7-8, the J call TRBJ1-5; the match to TRBD1 covers 9 bases. From germline, CDR1 is SGHVS and CDR2 FQNEAQ. V was pared by 3 bases and J by 2 bases, with 5 bases of the junction left unmatched. The CDR3 length is 16 residues. The CDR3 spells CASSFGTGLGNQPQHF. Here the CDR3 DNA reads TGTGCCAGCAGCTTCGGGACAGGGTTGGGCAATCAGCCCCAGCATTTT.

This clonotype was detected many times. J is TRBJ1-1 and V is TRBV2, with no clear D. V was pared by 2 bases and J by 1 base, with 5 bases between. Per germline, CDR1 SNHLY and CDR2 FYNNEI. The CDR3 totals 13 residues. The CDR3 protein is CASSELPNTEAFF. Written as DNA, the CDR3 is TGTGCCAGCAGTGAATTGCCGAACACTGAAGCTTTCTTT.

The rearrangement joins TRBV19 to TRBJ2-1; D assignment may be TRBD1 or TRBD2 (5 bases each). The V gene lost 4 bases and the J gene lost 10 bases, with 17 bases spanning the gap. In germline, CDR1 is LNHDA, CDR2 SQIVND (reference sequence). CDR3 size: 14 residues. The DNA of the CDR3 is TGTGCCAGTAGTAATCGGGGCCTAGGAGGAGAGCAGTTCTTC. Its translation: CASSNRGLGGEQFF. Combining the CDR3 with reference TRBV19 and TRBJ2-1 gives the whole variable domain DGGITQSPKYLFRKEGQNVTLSCEQNLNHDAMYWYRQDPGQGLRLIYYSQIVNDFQKGDIAEGYSVSREKKESFPLTVTSAQKNPTAFYLCASSNRGLGGEQFFGPGTRLTVL.

This clonotype came up many times. The rearrangement links TRBV29-1 to TRBJ1-2; D is unresolved. Trimming removed 1 base at V and 4 bases at J, with 4 bases between. This CDR3 has 11 residues. CDR1 is SQVTM, CDR2 ANQGSEA, per germline. In DNA form, the CDR3 reads TGCAGCGTTGAAGGAGGCTATGGCTACACCTTC. Translating it yields CSVEGGYGYTF.

This clonotype was counted many times. The chain is built from TRBV29-1 and TRBJ2-1; TRBD2 aligns across 7 bases. The CDR3 is 16 amino acids. V lost 0 bases, J lost 0 bases, and 5 bases stayed unmatched. CDR1 is SQVTM and CDR2 is ANQGSEA in the germline V gene. The DNA for the CDR3 is TGCAGCGTTGAAGATTGGGGCGGGAGCTCCTACAATGAGCAGTTCTTC. Translated: CSVEDWGGSSYNEQFF.

The gene calls are TRBV3-1 and TRBJ2-7, with 7 bases that match TRBD2. CDR1 is LGHDT, CDR2 YNNKEL, per germline (reference sequence). Trimming took 3 bases from V and 7 from J; bases not matched to a gene: 15. The CDR3 has 16 residues. The CDR3 loop reads CASSHTLARRTREQYF. CDR3 DNA sequence: TGTGCCAGCAGCCACACACTAGCGCGGAGGACCAGGGAGCAGTACTTC.

This clonotype has a handful of counts. The gene calls are TRBV20-1 and TRBJ2-3; D is ambiguous. V gave up 1 base and J gave up 5 bases, with 10 bases separating them. This CDR3 has 13 amino acids. Germline V gene sequence: CDR1 DFQATT, CDR2 SNEGSKA (reference sequence). CDR3 coding DNA: TGCAGTGCTAGAGTTGTGTTAGGAGATACGCAGTATTTT. Translated, it gives CSARVVLGDTQYF.

A note on this clonotype: A much bigger clone sits one base away, suggesting this may be a read error. The chain recombines TRBV3-1 with TRBJ2-7; D tentatively reads TRBD1 or TRBD2 (6 bases each). This CDR3 is built from 13 residues. The V gene's germline CDR1 is LGHDT and CDR2 YNNKEL (reference sequence). CDR3 nucleotide sequence: TGTACCAGCAGGCCTCCGGGGGCGCTGAAGCAGTACTTC. Translating it yields CTSRPPGALKQYF.

This clonotype was seen only a few times. This chain links TRBV5-1 with TRBJ1-1; 8 nucleotides agree with TRBD1. Germline CDR1 SGHRS, CDR2 YFSETQ. Trimming cost V 3 bases and J 0 bases; bases outside gene matches: 4. CDR3 size: 15 residues. CDR3 bases: TGCGCCAGCAGCTCCCCGGACAGGGTGAACACTGAAGCTTTCTTT. This translates into CASSSPDRVNTEAFF. Together with reference TRBV5-1 and TRBJ1-1, the CDR3 gives the full variable domain: KAGVTQTPRYLIKTRGQQVTLSCSPISGHRSVSWYQQTPGQGLQFLFEYFSETQRNKGNFPGRFSGRQFSNSRSEMNVSTLELGDSALYLCASSSPDRVNTEAFFGQGTRLTVV.

Note on this clonotype: Sequence at one end of the junction differs from germline and may be a read error. The V gene is TRBV20-1, the J gene TRBJ1-4, with a tentative D call TRBD1 (5 bases). CDR1 is DFQATT and CDR2 is SNEGSKA in the germline V gene (reference sequence). The CDR3 consists of 13 residues. CDR3 sequence reads: CSGQPGANEKRFF. CDR3 bases: TGCAGTGGTCAGCCTGGGGCTAATGAAAAACGGTTTTTT.

This chain connects TRBV6-1 to TRBJ1-2; D unclear. Germline-derived CDR1 and CDR2 are MNHNS and SASEGT. V was shortened by 2 bases and J by 3 bases, with 19 bases between the two germline ends. This CDR3 is 17 amino acids long. CDR3 DNA: TGTGCCAGCAGTGAACCATCCGGACTTCCAGACGACTATGGCTACACCTTC. Amino acid sequence: CASSEPSGLPDDYGYTF.

The sample holds a few counts of this clonotype. The chain uses TRBV5-8 and TRBJ1-2; D remains ambiguous. The CDR3 is made up of 12 amino acids. The ends were cut back, 0 bases at V and 7 bases at J, with 7 bases in the middle. CDR1 and CDR2 from the germline V gene are SGHTS and YDEGEE. The chain's CDR3 is CASSLDAGGYTF. The DNA of the CDR3 is TGTGCCAGCAGCTTGGATGCGGGTGGCTACACCTTC.

This clonotype was counted at least ten times. CDR3 in amino acids: CASRRDSPSGEQYF. The CDR3 DNA is TGTGCCAGCAGGAGAGACTCACCCTCTGGTGAGCAGTACTTC. The chain uses TRBV27 and TRBJ2-7; no definite D call. With 6 bases removed from V and 7 bases from J, the gap between germline ends came to 19 bases. Looked up from germline, CDR1 is MNHEY and CDR2 is SMNVEV (reference sequence). The CDR3 has 14 residues.

Many counts were recorded for this clonotype. CDR3 residues: CASTLLTGTGANVLTF. CDR3 in DNA: TGTGCCAGCACCCTCTTGACAGGCACTGGGGCCAACGTCCTGACTTTC. The rearrangement links TRBV7-2 to TRBJ2-6; D perhaps matches TRBD1 (6 bases). The CDR3 is made up of 16 amino acids. The germline CDR1 and CDR2 sequences are SGHTA and FQGNSA. The V gene lost 7 bases and the J gene lost 2 bases, with 15 bases spanning the gap.

This clonotype occurred many times. The gene calls are TRBV3-1 and TRBJ2-3; no reliable D call. Looked up from germline, CDR1 is LGHDT and CDR2 is YNNKEL (reference sequence). This CDR3 comprises 14 residues. Trimming removed 6 bases from V and 2 bases from J, with 12 bases in between. The CDR3 DNA follows: TGTGCCAGCAGACCGCGCAGTTACACAGATACGCAGTATTTT. It is translated as CASRPRSYTDTQYF.

As for this clonotype: A much larger clone sits a single nucleotide away, making a read error possible. This sequence joins TRBV5-5 and TRBJ2-7; 9 bases are a match to TRBD1. Germline V lookup: CDR1 SGHKS, CDR2 YYEKEE (reference sequence). This CDR3 is 14 amino acids long. Trimming took 4 bases from V and 3 from J; bases not matched to a gene: 5. The CDR3 coding sequence is TGTGCCAGCAGCCCGACAGGGGGTTGCTACGAGCAGTACTTC. Its translation: CASSPTGGCYEQYF.

This clonotype has ten or more counts. The chain uses TRBV2 and TRBJ2-1; D is tentatively TRBD1 or TRBD2 (6 bases each). In germline, CDR1 is SNHLY, CDR2 FYNNEI. V was cut by 4 bases and J by 7 bases, with 14 bases left in between. This CDR3 comprises 14 residues. The CDR3 here is CASSVGGRGNEQFF. The DNA for the CDR3 is TGTGCCAGCAGTGTAGGGGGGAGAGGGAATGAGCAGTTCTTC.

This clonotype was seen repeatedly, ten times or more. V and J are TRBV29-1 and TRBJ2-3; the D gene is possibly TRBD2 (6 bases). Deletions cut 5 bases from V and 4 bases from J, with 13 bases between. The CDR3 runs to 13 residues. CDR1 and CDR2 (germline): SQVTM, ANQGSEA. This chain's CDR3 is CSVSGGPSDTQYF. CDR3 coding DNA: TGCAGCGTTTCCGGGGGACCATCAGATACGCAGTATTTT.

This clonotype has a count of ten or more. The chain combines TRBV7-2 with TRBJ1-1, with no clear D. Germline CDR1 is SGHTA and CDR2 is FQGNSA. This CDR3 has 15 residues. The V gene lost 5 bases and the J gene lost 4 bases, with 17 bases spanning the gap. The CDR3 bases are TGTGCCAGCAGCCCGGGTAGGGCGCCGCGCACTGAAGCTTTCTTT. It encodes CASSPGRAPRTEAFF.

This clonotype has only a few counts. The chain links TRBV2 to TRBJ2-7; D remains unclear. There are 15 residues in the CDR3. V lost 1 base and J lost 2, with 12 bases in between. CDR1 and CDR2 from the germline V gene are SNHLY and FYNNEI. The CDR3 nucleotides read TGTGCCAGCAGTGAAGGCTACAGCGCAACCTACGAGCAGTACTTC. This translates into CASSEGYSATYEQYF. Using reference TRBV2 and TRBJ2-7 for the parts outside the CDR3, the full variable domain is EPEVTQTPSHQVTQMGQEVILRCVPISNHLYFYWYRQILGQKVEFLVSFYNNEISEKSEIFDDQFSVERPDGSNFTLKIRSTKLEDSAMYFCASSEGYSATYEQYFGPGTRLTVT.

The genes are TRBV5-1 and TRBJ1-2; a possible D gene is TRBD1 (5 bases). Germline CDR1 and CDR2: SGHRS and YFSETQ. The CDR3 runs to 14 residues. Trimming took 0 bases from V and 4 from J, leaving 10 bases between them. CDR3 protein: CASSLAQGVYGYTF. CDR3 in DNA: TGCGCCAGCAGCTTGGCTCAGGGAGTCTATGGCTACACCTTC.

This chain's CDR3 is CASTGQGLGEQFF. CDR3 bases: TGTGCCAGCACGGGACAGGGGCTCGGTGAGCAGTTCTTC. This chain links TRBV2 with TRBJ2-1; TRBD1 matches 10 bases. The length of the CDR3 is 13 residues. The V gene's germline CDR1 is SNHLY and CDR2 FYNNEI. V shed 7 bases, J shed 9 bases, and the junction held 6 bases outside the gene matches.

This clonotype was counted once. The chain has TRBV4-3 and TRBJ2-2, with D possibly TRBD2 on 6 matching bases. CDR1 and CDR2 (germline): LGHNA, YSLEER. This CDR3 contains 18 residues. The V end lost 4 bases, the J end lost 0 bases, and 18 bases lay between the germline ends. CDR3 in DNA: TGCGCCAGCAGCCCGGGGGTCGGACATTACGCGAACACCGGGGAGCTGTTTTTT. Translation: CASSPGVGHYANTGELFF.